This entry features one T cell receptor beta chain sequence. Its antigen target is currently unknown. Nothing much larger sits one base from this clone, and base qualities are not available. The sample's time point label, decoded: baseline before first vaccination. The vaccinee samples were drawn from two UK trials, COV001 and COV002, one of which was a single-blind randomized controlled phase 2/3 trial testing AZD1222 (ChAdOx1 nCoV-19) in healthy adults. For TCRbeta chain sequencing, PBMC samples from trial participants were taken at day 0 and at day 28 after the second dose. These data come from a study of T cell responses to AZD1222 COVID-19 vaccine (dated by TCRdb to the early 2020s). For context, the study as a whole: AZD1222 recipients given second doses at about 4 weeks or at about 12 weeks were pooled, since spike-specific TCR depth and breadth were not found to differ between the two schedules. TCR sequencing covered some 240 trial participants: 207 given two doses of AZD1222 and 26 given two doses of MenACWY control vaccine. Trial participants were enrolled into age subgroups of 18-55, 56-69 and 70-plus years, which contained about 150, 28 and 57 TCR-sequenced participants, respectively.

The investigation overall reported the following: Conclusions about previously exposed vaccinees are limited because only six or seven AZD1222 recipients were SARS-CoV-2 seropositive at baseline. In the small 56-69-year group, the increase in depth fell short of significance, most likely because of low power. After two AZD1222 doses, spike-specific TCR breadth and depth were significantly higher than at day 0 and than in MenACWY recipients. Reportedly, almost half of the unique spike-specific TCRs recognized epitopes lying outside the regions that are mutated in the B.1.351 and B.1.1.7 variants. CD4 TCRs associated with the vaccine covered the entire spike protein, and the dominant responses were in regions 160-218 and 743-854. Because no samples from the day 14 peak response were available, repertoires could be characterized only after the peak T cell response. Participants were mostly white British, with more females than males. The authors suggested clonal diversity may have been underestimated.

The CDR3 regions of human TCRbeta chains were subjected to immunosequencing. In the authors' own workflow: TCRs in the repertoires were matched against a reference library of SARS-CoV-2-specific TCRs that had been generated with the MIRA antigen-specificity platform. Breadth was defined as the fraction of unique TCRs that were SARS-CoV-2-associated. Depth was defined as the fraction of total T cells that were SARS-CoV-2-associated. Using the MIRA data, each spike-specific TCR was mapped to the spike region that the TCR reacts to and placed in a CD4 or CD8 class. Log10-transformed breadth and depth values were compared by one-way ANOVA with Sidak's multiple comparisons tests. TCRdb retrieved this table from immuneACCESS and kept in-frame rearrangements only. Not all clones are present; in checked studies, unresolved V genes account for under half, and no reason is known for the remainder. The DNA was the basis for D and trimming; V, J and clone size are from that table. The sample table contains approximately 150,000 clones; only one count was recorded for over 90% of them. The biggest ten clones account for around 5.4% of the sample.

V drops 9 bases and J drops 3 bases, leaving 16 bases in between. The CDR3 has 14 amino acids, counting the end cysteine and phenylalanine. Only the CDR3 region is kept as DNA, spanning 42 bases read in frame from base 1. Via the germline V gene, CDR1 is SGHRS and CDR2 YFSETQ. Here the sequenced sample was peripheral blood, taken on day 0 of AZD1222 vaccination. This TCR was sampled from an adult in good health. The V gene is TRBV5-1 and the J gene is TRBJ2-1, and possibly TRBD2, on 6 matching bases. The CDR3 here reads CATMEGPNYNEQFF. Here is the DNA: TGCGCCACCATGGAGGGTCCTAACTACAATGAGCAGTTCTTC. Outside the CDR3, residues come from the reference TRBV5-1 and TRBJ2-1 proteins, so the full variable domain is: KAGVTQTPRYLIKTRGQQVTLSCSPISGHRSVSWYQQTPGQGLQFLFEYFSETQRNKGNFPGRFSGRQFSNSRSEMNVSTLELGDSALYLCATMEGPNYNEQFFGPGTRLTVL.